The clone carrying this TCR beta chain has just a few counts. Antigen unknown. This CDR3 comprises 11 residues. Germline V CDR1 and CDR2: SQVTM, ANQGSEA. Trimming took off 7 bases at V and 5 bases at J, with 8 bases between the two ends. The data stem from a study of beta chain features in type 1 diabetes. Study-wide results and limits: The naive, central memory and Treg TCRB repertoires of patients appeared to be more similar to one another than those of healthy donors.

Of the isolated RNA, all was reverse transcribed, and so the sequenced material was expressed TCRB transcripts. The method was immunoSEQ multiplex PCR; TCRdb's version includes in-frame clones alone and lacks a portion of them. This table has fewer than 250,000 clones, roughly an eighth appearing once. A CD45RO/CCR7/CD25/CD127/CD95/CD27 panel sorted naive, central memory, regulatory and stem cell-like memory CD4+ cells. The chain is built from TRBV29-1 and TRBJ1-4, with D perhaps matching TRBD1 (5 bases). Specimen: naive CD4+ T cells from blood. This clonotype originated in a woman in her thirties or forties in good health. The CDR3 sequence is CSGGDNEKLFF. DNA for the CDR3: TGCAGCGGGGGGGACAATGAAAAACTGTTTTTT.